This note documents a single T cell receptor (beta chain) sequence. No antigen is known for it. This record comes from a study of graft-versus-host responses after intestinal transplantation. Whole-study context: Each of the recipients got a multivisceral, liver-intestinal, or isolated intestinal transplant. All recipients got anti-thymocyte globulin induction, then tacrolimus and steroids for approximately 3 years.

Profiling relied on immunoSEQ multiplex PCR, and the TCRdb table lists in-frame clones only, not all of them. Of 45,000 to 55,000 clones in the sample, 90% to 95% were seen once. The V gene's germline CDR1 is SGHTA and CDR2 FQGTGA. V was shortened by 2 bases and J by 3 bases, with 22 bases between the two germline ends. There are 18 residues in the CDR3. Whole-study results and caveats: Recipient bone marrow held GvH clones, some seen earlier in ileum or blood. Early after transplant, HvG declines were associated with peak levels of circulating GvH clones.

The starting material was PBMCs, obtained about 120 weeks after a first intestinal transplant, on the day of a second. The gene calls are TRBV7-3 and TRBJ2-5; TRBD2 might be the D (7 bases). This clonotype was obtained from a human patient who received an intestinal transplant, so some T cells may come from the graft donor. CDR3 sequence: CASSLLGAGQYQKETQYF. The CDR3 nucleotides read TGTGCCAGCAGCTTATTGGGAGCGGGACAATATCAGAAAGAGACCCAGTACTTC.